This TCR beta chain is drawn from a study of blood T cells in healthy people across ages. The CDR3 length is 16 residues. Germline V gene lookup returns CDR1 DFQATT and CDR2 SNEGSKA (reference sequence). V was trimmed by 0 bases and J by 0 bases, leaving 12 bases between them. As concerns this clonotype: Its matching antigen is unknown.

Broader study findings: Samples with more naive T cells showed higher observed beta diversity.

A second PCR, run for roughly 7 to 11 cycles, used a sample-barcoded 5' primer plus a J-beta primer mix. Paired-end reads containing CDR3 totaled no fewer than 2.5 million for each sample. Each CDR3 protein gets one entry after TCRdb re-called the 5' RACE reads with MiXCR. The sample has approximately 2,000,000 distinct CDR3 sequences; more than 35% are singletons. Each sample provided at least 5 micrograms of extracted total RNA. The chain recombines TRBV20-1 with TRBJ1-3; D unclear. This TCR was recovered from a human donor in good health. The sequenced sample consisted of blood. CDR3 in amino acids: CSARDNEFHSGNTIYF. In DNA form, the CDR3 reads TGCAGTGCTAGAGATAATGAGTTTCACTCTGGAAACACCATATATTTT.